At least ten counts were recorded for the clone carrying this T cell receptor beta chain. The data originate from a study of T cells in Graves' hyperthyroidism and ophthalmopathy. Trimming removed 5 bases at V and 6 bases at J, with 13 bases between. The length of the CDR3 is 13 residues. The germline gives CDR1 LGHDT, CDR2 YNNKEL (reference sequence). RNA transcripts yielded amplified TCR beta CDR3 regions. HTBI primers drove first-round RT-PCR of the TCR CDR3. TCRdb re-analysed the multiplex PCR reads in MiXCR, keeping a single row per CDR3 protein. This table has hundreds of thousands of distinct CDR3 sequences, around 15% appearing once.

The clonotype originates from a man in his fifties or sixties with Graves' ophthalmopathy. The chain carries TRBV3-1 and TRBJ1-2; D remains ambiguous. Sequences were obtained from blood. As DNA, the CDR3 is TGTGCCAGCAGCGCCGGGTCAGAAGATGGCTACACCTTC. It codes for CASSAGSEDGYTF.